The TCR beta chain under discussion was sequenced for a study of shared clonotypes between healthy human individuals (dated by TCRdb to about 2020). Some background on the complete study: A couple of women and a few men aged 18 to 49 years were included in the cohort. For each donor, three plates each were used for CD4 naive and CD4 memory, two plates were used for CD8 naive, and one plate was used for CD8 memory. To estimate repertoire size and how much clonotypes are shared between individuals, the study performed deep sequencing of blood TCR repertoires from roughly five healthy adults. To increase sequencing depth and limit assay-specific biases, TCR repertoire library preparation and sequencing were carried out by different laboratories using diverse techniques. Per donor, leukapheresis produced somewhere between about 0.94 and 9 billion PBMCs. Broad study findings and their caveats: Naive subsets generally had larger estimated clonotype richness than memory subsets did. Compared with non-shared clonotypes, clonotypes shared by all four sorted-subset donors had higher generation probabilities. Sampling was restricted to blood, and TCR repertoires in tissues likely differ from the TCR repertoires found in blood. Approximately 5% of naive CD4, 3.5% of naive CD8, around 2.3% of memory CD4, and around 0.4% of memory CD8 clonotypes were shared across a few donors. Even with the large sequencing depth, rarefaction of the sorted-subset datasets indicated that sequencing was incomplete. The small number of donors limited the genetic and exposure-history diversity represented. Based on pairwise subsampling, the degree of clonotype sharing among donors was expected to be affected by sequencing depth.

Using the deep immunoSEQ assay, multiplex PCR amplified TCR CDR3 regions from genomic DNA. For each cell subset, the extracted genomic DNA was distributed evenly across all wells of several immunoSEQ 96-well plates, and each plate served as one replicate. For sorted subsets, roughly 200 ng of genomic DNA, equivalent to tens of thousands of T cell genomes, went into each replicate PCR. Purified libraries were quantified with a Qubit 3.0 fluorometer, sized on a Bioanalyzer 2100, and re-quantified with the KAPA Library Quantification kit. A separate single-read 150-cycle Illumina NextSeq 550 flow cell was used to sequence each immunoSEQ 96-well plate. Concerning the study's data processing: Because only junctional sequences without quality scores were contained in the immunoSEQ output, filtering matching that applied to full-length reads could not be performed. Sequences were annotated with PyIR, a Python wrapper for IgBLAST v1.9, and V/J genes and CDR3 were assigned using IMGT germline references. Reads were filtered out if the reads had weak V/J assignments (E-value above 1e-6), no CDR3, stop codons, out-of-frame junctions, or ambiguous translated residues. V3J clonotypes were defined as sequences sharing an identical inferred V gene, J gene, and CDR3 amino acid sequence. The percentage overlap between two repertoires was calculated by dividing the number of shared unique clonotypes by the size of the smaller repertoire. Three approaches were used to assess repertoire richness: RTK rarefaction, the Chao1 estimator, and Recon v2.1 estimates of unobserved clonotypes. Generation probabilities for all TCRbeta clonotypes obtained by the gDNA method from several donors were computed using OLGA. TCRdb mirrors the immuneACCESS table, restricted to in-frame sequences. Some clones are absent from its copies; in checked studies, under half trace to an unresolved V gene, and the reason for the others is unknown. The D gene and trimming were derived from the DNA, and the V and J assignments and clone size from that table. In all, the sample holds about 660,000 clones, and 74% of those were seen once. Of the sample, about 1.7% is held by the ten largest clones.

Per the germline V gene, SGHRS is the CDR1 and YFSETQ is the CDR2. The junction shows trimming of 2 bases on V and 0 bases on J, plus 6 bases between the germline ends. The CDR3 runs 15 residues from the cysteine to the phenylalanine. Only the CDR3 region is kept as DNA, spanning 45 bases read in frame from base 1. The donors were healthy, HIV-negative adults who had no recently reported acute infections or vaccinations. All donors were Caucasian adults living in Nashville, Tennessee, USA. CD4+ T cells were enriched through magnetic negative selection, after which naive cells were positively selected on CD45RA and the remaining negative fraction served as the memory subset. Blood was collected by leukapheresis, and PBMCs were isolated by Ficoll-Histopaque density gradient centrifugation and then cryopreserved in liquid nitrogen vapor phase. Purity and quantity of every magnetically sorted T cell population were checked by analytical flow cytometry. Genomic DNA was isolated from every sorted fraction and measured by UV absorbance on a Nanodrop 2000c.

In regard to this clone: Which antigen it targets is not known. One base away there is no much larger clone; base qualities are not given.

This receptor chain uses TRBV5-1 and TRBJ2-6; no confident D gene assignment can be made. The sequenced sample consisted of memory CD4+ T cells sorted from blood. Taken with the paper, the label for cell subset or site translates to: CD45RA-negative fraction. This sequence originates from a woman between 25 and 40 years old in good health. The sequenced DNA is TGCGCCAGCAGCTTCGGAAACTCTGGGGCCAACGTCCTGACTTTC. Translated, this gives CASSFGNSGANVLTF.